Shown below are 31 T cell receptor beta chains from a single sample sequenced in a study of identifying expanded T cells in peripheral blood. TCRdb's copy holds only in-frame clones and misses some; the assay was immunoSEQ multiplex PCR. Of roughly 86,000 clones listed, about 85% were seen once; the top ten hold around 4.3%. Sequencing was performed on blood. These receptors came from a person aged 18-70 years in good health.

The genes are TRBV5-4 and TRBJ1-2; 8 bases are shared with TRBD1. Trimming took 0 bases from V and 4 from J; bases not matched to a gene: 5. Per the germline V gene, CDR1 is SGHNT and CDR2 is YYREEE (reference sequence). The CDR3 consists of 15 residues. DNA of the CDR3: TGTGCCAGCAGCTTGGAATCAGGGGGCGTCTATGGCTACACCTTC. As protein: CASSLESGGVYGYTF.

The chain joins TRBV6-5 to TRBJ2-1, with D uncertain. The ends were cut back, 6 bases at V and 5 bases at J, with 14 bases in the middle. This CDR3 has 14 residues. The germline V gene has CDR1 MNHEY and CDR2 SVGAGI. Written as DNA, the CDR3 is TGTGCCAGCAGCCAATGGACGGGCAACAATGAGCAGTTCTTC. This sequence encodes CASSQWTGNNEQFF.

The chain couples TRBV7-6 to TRBJ2-5, with D possibly matching TRBD1 (5 bases). The CDR3 is 15 residues long. Trimming removed 5 bases at V and 0 bases at J, with 13 bases between. Germline V lookup: CDR1 SGHVS, CDR2 FNYEAQ. The CDR3 here is CASSRRAGYQETQYF. CDR3 DNA: TGTGCCAGCAGCCGACGGGCAGGGTACCAAGAGACCCAGTACTTC.

This chain connects TRBV7-2 to TRBJ2-3; the D gene is possibly TRBD1 (5 bases). The CDR3 contains 14 residues. The germline V gene has CDR1 SGHTA and CDR2 FQGNSA. Trimming took off 3 bases at V and 2 bases at J, with 9 bases between the two ends. Written as DNA, the CDR3 is TGTGCCAGCAGCTTGGCAGGGATCACAGATACGCAGTATTTT. It codes for CASSLAGITDTQYF.

CDR3 sequence reads: CASRPDRGGGNTIYF. CDR3 in DNA: TGTGCCAGCAGACCGGACAGGGGTGGAGGAAACACCATATATTTT. This chain connects TRBV6-6 to TRBJ1-3; 9 bases are shared with TRBD1. The CDR3 extends over 15 amino acids. Trimming cost V 6 bases and J 4 bases; bases outside gene matches: 7. CDR1 and CDR2 (germline): MNHNY, SVGAGI (reference sequence).

The V gene is TRBV2, the J gene TRBJ2-3; D is possibly TRBD2 (7 bases). Germline V gene sequence: CDR1 SNHLY, CDR2 FYNNEI. V lost 6 bases to trimming and J lost 2 bases, with 12 bases between them. There are 14 residues in the CDR3. The CDR3 sequence is CASRVAGATDTQYF. The CDR3 nucleotides read TGTGCCAGCAGGGTGGCGGGGGCCACAGATACGCAGTATTTT.

This chain joins TRBV14 and TRBJ2-7; D is undetermined. The CDR3 has 12 residues. Germline loops: CDR1 SGHDN, CDR2 FVKESK. The V end lost 1 base, the J end lost 4 bases, and 5 bases lay between the germline ends. The CDR3 region has the DNA TGTGCCAGCAGCCAAGCCGTTTACGAGCAGTACTTC. Its protein is CASSQAVYEQYF.

The J gene is TRBJ2-3, the V gene TRBV30; D ambiguous. CDR3 size: 13 residues. Looked up from germline, CDR1 is GTSNPN and CDR2 is SVGIG (reference sequence). Deletions cut 0 bases from V and 0 bases from J, with 4 bases between. The CDR3 DNA is TGTGCCTGGAGTGTAAGTAGCACAGATACGCAGTATTTT. It translates to CAWSVSSTDTQYF.

The CDR3 spells CASRYGGGSYEQYF. Here the CDR3 DNA reads TGTGCCAGTCGATACGGGGGCGGCTCCTACGAGCAGTACTTC. The chain uses TRBV7-2 and TRBJ2-7; possibly TRBD1 or TRBD2 for D (6 bases each). The CDR3 extends over 14 amino acids. Trimming took off 9 bases at V and 0 bases at J, with 15 bases between the two ends. Germline CDR1 reads SGHTA; CDR2 reads FQGNSA.

The chain couples TRBV29-1 to TRBJ2-1; possibly TRBD1 for D (6 bases). The CDR3 covers 12 residues. Trimming pared 8 bases from V and 9 bases from J, leaving 17 bases between. Germline CDR1 and CDR2: SQVTM and ANQGSEA. For the CDR3, the DNA is TGCAGCCTAACAGGGTCGGCCGCTGAGCAGTTCTTC. This encodes CSLTGSAAEQFF.

The chain couples TRBV19 to TRBJ1-2, with no clear D. Per germline, CDR1 LNHDA and CDR2 SQIVND (reference sequence). The CDR3 runs 15 residues. The V gene lost 11 bases and the J gene lost 4 bases, with 23 bases spanning the gap. CDR3 loop: CASRPRSNPPYGYTF. The DNA for the CDR3 is TGTGCCTCACGCCCCAGGTCCAACCCGCCCTATGGCTACACCTTC.

The chain uses TRBV6-1 and TRBJ2-5; 7 nucleotides align to TRBD2. Unmatched junction bases numbered 9, after V lost 7 bases and J lost 1 base. Germline CDR1 and CDR2: MNHNS and SASEGT. This CDR3 is built from 15 residues. The CDR3 loop reads CASNQAGYRQETQYF. In nucleotides, the CDR3 is TGTGCCAGCAACCAAGCGGGGTATCGCCAAGAGACCCAGTACTTC.

The rearrangement uses TRBV2 and TRBJ1-1; 10 bases are a match to TRBD1. The germline gives CDR1 SNHLY, CDR2 FYNNEI. The CDR3 runs to 20 residues. The junction had 18 bases not matched to a gene; V was cut back by 4 bases and J by 1 base. The CDR3 DNA sequence: TGTGCCAGCAGTGTCACCACGCTCCGGGACAGGGGCGCTCAGAACACTGAAGCTTTCTTT. Its translation is CASSVTTLRDRGAQNTEAFF.

The V and J genes are TRBV20-1 and TRBJ2-3; unclear D gene. CDR3 length: 11 amino acids. Per germline, CDR1 DFQATT and CDR2 SNEGSKA (reference sequence). V gave up 4 bases and J gave up 4 bases, with 6 bases separating them. The CDR3 is CSATLSDTQYF. In DNA form, the CDR3 reads TGCAGTGCTACCCTTTCAGATACGCAGTATTTT.

The genes are TRBV2 and TRBJ2-5; D unresolved. Trimming pared 6 bases from V and 2 bases from J, leaving 4 bases between. The CDR3 totals 11 residues. Germline assignment: CDR1 SNHLY and CDR2 FYNNEI. The CDR3 reads CASRLQETQYF. CDR3 nucleotides: TGTGCCAGCAGGCTTCAAGAGACCCAGTACTTC.

The rearrangement uses TRBV4-2 and TRBJ2-6; D is ambiguous. The CDR3 runs to 16 residues. V was pared by 4 bases and J by 5 bases, with 15 bases between. Germline CDR1 reads LGHNA; CDR2 reads YNFKEQ. The CDR3 region has the DNA TGTGCCAGCAGCCCACAAGCACAAAGTCGGGCCAACGTCCTGACTTTC. It specifies CASSPQAQSRANVLTF.

This clone turned up a few times. V and J are TRBV14 and TRBJ1-1, with 11 bases lining up with TRBD1. CDR3 size: 16 residues. V lost 8 bases to trimming and J lost 1 base; unmatched junction nucleotides: 9. CDR1 is SGHDN, CDR2 FVKESK, per germline. DNA for the CDR3: TGTGCCAGCTCGGACAGGGGGCTGGTAGGGAACACTGAAGCTTTCTTT. Its protein is CASSDRGLVGNTEAFF.

This chain links TRBV7-2 with TRBJ2-1; D may be TRBD1 (7 bases). Germline V gene lookup returns CDR1 SGHTA and CDR2 FQGNSA. V was cut by 0 bases and J by 4 bases, with 16 bases left in between. The length of the CDR3 is 17 residues. CDR3 region: CASSLAFAGGRYNEQFF. The CDR3 nucleotides read TGTGCCAGCAGCTTAGCGTTTGCAGGGGGGCGGTACAATGAGCAGTTCTTC. Drawing the rest from reference TRBV7-2 and TRBJ2-1, the complete variable domain is GAGVSQSPSNKVTEKGKDVELRCDPISGHTALYWYRQSLGQGLEFLIYFQGNSAPDKSGLPSDRFSAERTGGSVSTLTIQRTQQEDSAVYLCASSLAFAGGRYNEQFFGPGTRLTVL.

The chain is built from TRBV6-1 and TRBJ2-1; D is perhaps TRBD2 (6 bases). This CDR3 region has 16 residues. V was clipped by 1 base and J by 3 bases, with 13 bases between them. Germline CDR1 is MNHNS and CDR2 is SASEGT. The CDR3 here is CASSEGSWTIYNEQFF. The CDR3 nucleotides read TGTGCCAGCAGTGAAGGTAGCTGGACTATCTACAATGAGCAGTTCTTC.

This clone came up once. V usage is TRBV9 and J usage is TRBJ1-1, with 9 bases aligning to TRBD1. This CDR3 is 14 amino acids long. Germline values: CDR1 SGDLS, CDR2 YYNGEE. V dropped 4 bases and J dropped 3; count of bases not matched to a gene: 4. The CDR3 DNA follows: TGTGCCAGCAGCCCCTGGACAGGGGACACTGAAGCTTTCTTT. Protein sequence: CASSPWTGDTEAFF.

The V call is TRBV11-3, the J call TRBJ2-7; the D is unclear. The CDR3 is 15 residues long. Germline CDR1 and CDR2: SGHNT and YENEEA. Deletions cut 5 bases from V and 6 bases from J, with 20 bases between. For the CDR3, the DNA is TGTGCCAGCAGCCCGACCAGGTTGGGCGGCTCCGAGCAGTACTTC. This gives the protein CASSPTRLGGSEQYF.

With respect to this clone: At the DNA level, this CDR3 is encoded by other sequences in the same sample as well. The chain carries TRBV11-3 and TRBJ2-5; unclear D gene. There are 13 residues in the CDR3. V lost 1 base to trimming and J lost 2 bases, with 5 bases between them. In germline, CDR1 is SGHNT, CDR2 YENEEA. In DNA, the CDR3 is TGTGCCAGCAGCTTAGCCCAACAAGAGACCCAGTACTTC. This gives the protein CASSLAQQETQYF.

The chain links TRBV9 to TRBJ2-5; 8 bases are shared with TRBD1. V gave up 3 bases and J gave up 5 bases; unmatched junction bases: 12. Germline V gene data show CDR1 as SGDLS and CDR2 as YYNGEE. The CDR3 totals 16 residues. The CDR3 DNA reads TGTGCCAGCAGCGGGAGGGCAGGGGGCAGCGGGGAGACCCAGTACTTC. This gives the protein CASSGRAGGSGETQYF.

The V and J genes are TRBV9 and TRBJ1-2, with no clear D. CDR1 is SGDLS and CDR2 is YYNGEE in the germline V gene. The CDR3 consists of 16 residues. Trimming took 0 bases from V and 0 from J, leaving 12 bases between them. CDR3 coding DNA: TGTGCCAGCAGCGTAGGCCAGGTTCCTTCTAACTATGGCTACACCTTC. It specifies CASSVGQVPSNYGYTF.

The sample holds one count of this clone. This rearrangement joins TRBV5-1 to TRBJ1-3; D uncertain. Between the trimmed V and J ends, which lost 4 bases and 1 base, there was a span of 12 bases. From germline, CDR1 is SGHRS and CDR2 YFSETQ. This CDR3 is 15 amino acids long. CDR3 loop: CASSADLGSGNTIYF. The CDR3 DNA reads TGCGCCAGCAGCGCAGACTTGGGATCTGGAAACACCATATATTTT.

This chain uses TRBV19 with TRBJ2-5; TRBD1 matches 8 bases. Germline V lookup: CDR1 LNHDA, CDR2 SQIVND (reference sequence). Trimming cost V 8 bases and J 4 bases; bases outside gene matches: 12. This CDR3 comprises 15 residues. The CDR3 nucleotides are TGTGCCAGTGCAGGACAGGGTGCGGGACGAGAGACCCAGTACTTC. Residues: CASAGQGAGRETQYF.

V and J are TRBV4-1 and TRBJ2-7, with D hard to call. From germline, CDR1 is MGHRA and CDR2 YSYEKL. V lost 2 bases, J lost 4 bases, and 9 bases lay in between. This CDR3 is built from 13 residues. CDR3 sequence (DNA): TGCGCCAGCAGCCAAAGCGACGGGTACGAGCAGTACTTC. This gives the protein CASSQSDGYEQYF.

The chain recombines TRBV7-3 with TRBJ1-6; D is possibly TRBD1 (5 bases). CDR1 and CDR2 (germline): SGHTA, FQGTGA. The V end was cut by 4 bases, the J end by 10 bases, with 20 bases between. CDR3 length equals 16 residues. CDR3 coding DNA: TGTGCCAGCAGCTCGCCCTCCGGGACGGGGCGCTCACCCCTCCACTTT. It yields the protein CASSSPSGTGRSPLHF. The full variable domain, completed using reference TRBV7-3 and TRBJ1-6, is GAGVSQTPSNKVTEKGKYVELRCDPISGHTALYWYRQSLGQGPEFLIYFQGTGAADDSGLPNDRFFAVRPEGSVSTLKIQRTERGDSAVYLCASSSPSGTGRSPLHFGNGTRLTVT.

This sequence joins TRBV5-6 and TRBJ1-2; 7 bases fit TRBD1. Unmatched junction bases numbered 9, after V lost 5 bases and J lost 8 bases. Germline V gene lookup returns CDR1 SGHDT and CDR2 YYEEEE. This CDR3 has 13 residues. Written as DNA, the CDR3 is TGTGCCAGCAGGTTAGGGGGCGGCGGGGGCTACACCTTC. Its protein product is CASRLGGGGGYTF.

V is TRBV2 and J is TRBJ1-2; the D is unclear. The CDR3 runs to 14 residues. V lost 4 bases and J 0 bases, leaving 9 bases between the germline ends. Germline V lookup: CDR1 SNHLY, CDR2 FYNNEI. In nucleotides, the CDR3 is TGTGCCAGCAGTGTGACCGATGCTAACTATGGCTACACCTTC. Residues: CASSVTDANYGYTF. The whole variable domain, filled in from reference TRBV2 and TRBJ1-2, reads EPEVTQTPSHQVTQMGQEVILRCVPISNHLYFYWYRQILGQKVEFLVSFYNNEISEKSEIFDDQFSVERPDGSNFTLKIRSTKLEDSAMYFCASSVTDANYGYTFGSGTRLTVV.

The genes are TRBV6-6 and TRBJ2-1, with 10 bases that match TRBD1. The length of the CDR3 is 15 residues. CDR1 MNHNY and CDR2 SVGAGI come from the germline V gene (reference sequence). The ends lost 0 bases at V and 10 bases at J; junction bases unmatched: 6. CDR3 coding DNA: TGTGCCAGCAGTTACTCCGGGACAGGGGTAGGCGAGCAGTTCTTC. It specifies CASSYSGTGVGEQFF.